These T cell receptor beta chains were read from a single sample in a study of control samples from healthy donors and cancer patients. TCRdb keeps only in-frame clones here, not all; method: immunoSEQ multiplex PCR. In the table there are about 110,000 clones, more than 85% of which are singletons. Source material: blood. The source of these receptors is a woman aged 45-60 years in good health. Each CDR3 is given with its conserved first and last residue. D genes are given only for firm matches. Not every row has a clone size; where given, it reads once, few, many or a size class.

v_call,j_call,cdr3_length,clone_size,d_call,cdr3_nt,cdr3_aa
TRBV11-1,TRBJ2-7,12,-,-,TGTGCCAGCAGTGACATCCCGCGCGAGCAGTACTTC,CASSDIPREQYF
TRBV7-2,TRBJ1-1,13,once,TRBD1,TGTGCCAGCAGCTTAGGGACAGGGTTTCACGCTTTCTTT,CASSLGTGFHAFF
TRBV27,TRBJ2-3,14,-,-,TGTGCCAGCACCCTACGGGGCCCTCGGGATACGCAGTATTTT,CASTLRGPRDTQYF
TRBV7-9,TRBJ1-1,15,-,-,TGTGCCAGCAGCTTAGTAGCGGGGTTGAGCACTGAAGCTTTCTTT,CASSLVAGLSTEAFF
TRBV30,TRBJ1-1,11,-,-,TGTGCCTGGGTAGAGAACACTGAAGCTTTCTTT,CAWVENTEAFF
TRBV19,TRBJ2-3,11,-,-,TGTGCCAGAGAAGAGTCGGATACGCAGTATTTT,CAREESDTQYF
TRBV11-2,TRBJ2-6,17,-,-,TGTGCCAGCAGCAGGACCCCTTCGAGTTCTGGGGCCAACGTCCTGACTTTC,CASSRTPSSSGANVLTF
TRBV18,TRBJ2-7,13,once,TRBD1,TGTGCCAGCTCAAAAGGGACAGCATACGAGCAGTACTTC,CASSKGTAYEQYF
TRBV11-2,TRBJ2-3,16,-,-,TGTGCCAGCAGCCTGACCTTTAGCGGAAGCACAGATACGCAGTATTTT,CASSLTFSGSTDTQYF
TRBV18,TRBJ2-2,14,-,TRBD1,TGTGCCAGCTCCCACGGACAGGTCACCGGGGAGCTGTTTTTT,CASSHGQVTGELFF
TRBV6-2/TRBV6-3,TRBJ2-1,13,-,-,TGTGCCAGCAGTCTTCCCTTAGTGGGTGAGCAGTTCTTC,CASSLPLVGEQFF
TRBV15,TRBJ1-3,13,-,-,TGTGCCACCGAAGGCGATGCTGGAAACACCATATATTTT,CATEGDAGNTIYF
TRBV5-1,TRBJ1-5,14,-,-,TGCGCCAGCAGCTTGGGAGGGAACAATCAGCCCCAGCATTTT,CASSLGGNNQPQHF
TRBV7-2,TRBJ2-3,14,-,TRBD2,TGTGCCAGCAGCTTACGGCTAGCGGGAGATACGCAGTATTTT,CASSLRLAGDTQYF
TRBV6-5,TRBJ2-1,14,-,TRBD2,TGTGCCAGCAGTTTGGGACTAGCGGGGAATGAGCAGTTCTTC,CASSLGLAGNEQFF
TRBV10-3,TRBJ2-1,24,-,TRBD2,TGTGCCATCAGTGAGTCGAATATTTGGGCGTTGCTAGCGGGAGGGACGAGCTCCTACAATGAGCAGTTCTTC,CAISESNIWALLAGGTSSYNEQFF
TRBV19,TRBJ1-1,13,-,-,TGTGCCAGTAGTATACCAGGGAGAACTGAAGCTTTCTTT,CASSIPGRTEAFF
TRBV18,TRBJ1-2,14,-,-,TGTGCCAGCTCGAGAACAATCAGGGACGATGGCTACACCTTC,CASSRTIRDDGYTF
TRBV11-2,TRBJ2-1,15,-,TRBD2,TGTGCCAGCAGCCCACTAGCGCACGGCCTGGGTGAGCAGTTCTTC,CASSPLAHGLGEQFF
TRBV11-3,TRBJ2-5,13,-,-,TGTGCCAGCAGCTTGATAGCACAAGAGACCCAGTACTTC,CASSLIAQETQYF
TRBV19,TRBJ2-1,14,-,TRBD1,TGTGCCAGCTCCGGGACAGGGAGCTTTCGCGAGCAGTTCTTC,CASSGTGSFREQFF
TRBV27,TRBJ1-2,14,once,TRBD1,TGTGCCAGCAGTTCGGGACAGGGAGTGGATGGCTACACCTTC,CASSSGQGVDGYTF
TRBV6-5,TRBJ1-4,13,-,-,TGTGCCAGCGCCCGGCAGCGATATGAAAAACTGTTTTTT,CASARQRYEKLFF
TRBV6-5,TRBJ2-1,15,-,TRBD1,TGTGCCAGCAGCCCCGGGACAGGGGCCGTCGATGAGCAGTTCTTC,CASSPGTGAVDEQFF
TRBV27,TRBJ2-2,13,-,-,TGTGCCAGCGGAAAGTTGGTCACCGGGGAGCTGTTTTTT,CASGKLVTGELFF
TRBV5-6,TRBJ1-2,14,-,TRBD1,TGTGCCAGCACCTGGAGAGGGGGCGCCGGTGGCTACACCTTC,CASTWRGGAGGYTF
TRBV29-1,TRBJ2-3,13,-,-,TGCAGCGTTGAGCTTGGCGGCGTAGATACGCAGTATTTT,CSVELGGVDTQYF
TRBV12-5,TRBJ1-1,12,once,-,TGTGCTAGTTATCAGGGTTACACTGAAGCTTTCTTT,CASYQGYTEAFF
TRBV6-5,TRBJ2-3,16,few,TRBD2,TGTGCCAGCAGTTATTCCGGACTAGCACGCACAGATACGCAGTATTTT,CASSYSGLARTDTQYF
TRBV4-3,TRBJ2-6,17,-,TRBD1,TGCGCCAGCAGCCAGGGACAGATAGCCTCTGGGGCCAACGTCCTGACTTTC,CASSQGQIASGANVLTF
TRBV15,TRBJ1-2,14,-,-,TGTGCCACCAGCAGCGCTAGAGGCTTGTCCGGCTACACCTTC,CATSSARGLSGYTF
TRBV6-5,TRBJ1-2,16,-,-,TGTGCCAGCAGTTCCAGACAGGAACTTATGGGGACGAGCTACACCTTC,CASSSRQELMGTSYTF
TRBV4-3,TRBJ1-1,13,-,-,TGCGCCAGCAGCCGAGGAGCATACACTGAAGCTTTCTTT,CASSRGAYTEAFF
TRBV13,TRBJ1-4,16,-,-,TGTGCCAGCAGCCCGAGGGGGGAAGGCGATAATGAAAAACTGTTTTTT,CASSPRGEGDNEKLFF
TRBV7-4,TRBJ1-1,12,-,-,TGTGCCAGCACCGACGATCCCACTGAAGCTTTCTTT,CASTDDPTEAFF
TRBV18,TRBJ2-7,18,-,TRBD2,TGTGCCAGCTCACCACAGGGGACTAGCGGGGGGAGCTCCTACGAGCAGTACTTC,CASSPQGTSGGSSYEQYF
TRBV24-1,TRBJ1-3,13,-,-,TGTGCCACCAGTGAGCGCTCTGGAAACACCATATATTTT,CATSERSGNTIYF
TRBV15,TRBJ2-4,15,once,-,TGTGCCACCAGCAGAGATAGGGCGACCAAAAACATTCAGTACTTC,CATSRDRATKNIQYF
TRBV11-2,TRBJ2-7,14,-,-,TGTGCCAGCAGCTTAGGTGTCGGCCTTCTCGAGCAGTACTTC,CASSLGVGLLEQYF